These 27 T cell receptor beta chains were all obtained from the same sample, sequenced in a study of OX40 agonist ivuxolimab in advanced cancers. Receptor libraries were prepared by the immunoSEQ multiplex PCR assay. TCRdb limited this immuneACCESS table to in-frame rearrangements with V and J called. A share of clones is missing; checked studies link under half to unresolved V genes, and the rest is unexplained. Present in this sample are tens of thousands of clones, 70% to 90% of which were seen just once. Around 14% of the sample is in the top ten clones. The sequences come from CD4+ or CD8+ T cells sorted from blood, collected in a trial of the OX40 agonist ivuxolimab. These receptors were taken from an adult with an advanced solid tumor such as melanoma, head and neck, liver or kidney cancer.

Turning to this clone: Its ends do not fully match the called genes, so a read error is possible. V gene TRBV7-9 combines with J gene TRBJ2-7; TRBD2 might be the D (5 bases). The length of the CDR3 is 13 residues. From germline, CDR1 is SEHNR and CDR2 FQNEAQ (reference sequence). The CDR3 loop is CASSLANTYEQYF. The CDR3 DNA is TGTGCCAGCAGCCTAGCAAATACCTACGAGCAGTACTTC.

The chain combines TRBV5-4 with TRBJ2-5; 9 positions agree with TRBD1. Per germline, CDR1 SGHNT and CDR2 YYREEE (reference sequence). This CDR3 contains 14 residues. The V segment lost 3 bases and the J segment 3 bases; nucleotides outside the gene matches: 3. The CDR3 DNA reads TGTGCCAGCAGCTCCGGGACAGGGAAAGAGACCCAGTACTTC. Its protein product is CASSSGTGKETQYF.

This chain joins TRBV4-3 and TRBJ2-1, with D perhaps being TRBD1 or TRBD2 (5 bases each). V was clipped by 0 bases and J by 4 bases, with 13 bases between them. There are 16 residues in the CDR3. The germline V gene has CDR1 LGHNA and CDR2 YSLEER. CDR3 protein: CASSQDKVRGYNEQFF. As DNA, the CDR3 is TGCGCCAGCAGCCAAGATAAAGTGAGGGGATACAATGAGCAGTTCTTC.

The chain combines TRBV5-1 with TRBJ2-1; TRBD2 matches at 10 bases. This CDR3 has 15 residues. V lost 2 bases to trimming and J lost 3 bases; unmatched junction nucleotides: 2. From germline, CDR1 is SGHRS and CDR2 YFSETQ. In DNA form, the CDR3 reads TGCGCCAGCAGCTTTGGGACTAGCGACTACAATGAGCAGTTCTTC. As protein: CASSFGTSDYNEQFF.

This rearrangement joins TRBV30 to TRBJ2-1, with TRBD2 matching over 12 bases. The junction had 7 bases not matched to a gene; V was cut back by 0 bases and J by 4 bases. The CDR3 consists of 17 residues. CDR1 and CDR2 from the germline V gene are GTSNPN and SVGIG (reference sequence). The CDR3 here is CAWSVMTSGGRYNEQFF. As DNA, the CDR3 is TGTGCCTGGAGTGTAATGACTAGCGGGGGAAGATACAATGAGCAGTTCTTC.

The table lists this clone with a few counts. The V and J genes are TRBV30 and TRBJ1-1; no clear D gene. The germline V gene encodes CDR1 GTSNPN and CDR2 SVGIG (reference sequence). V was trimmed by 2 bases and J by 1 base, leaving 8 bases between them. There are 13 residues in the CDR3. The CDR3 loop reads CAWSLWGNTEAFF. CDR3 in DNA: TGTGCCTGGAGTCTATGGGGGAACACTGAAGCTTTCTTT.

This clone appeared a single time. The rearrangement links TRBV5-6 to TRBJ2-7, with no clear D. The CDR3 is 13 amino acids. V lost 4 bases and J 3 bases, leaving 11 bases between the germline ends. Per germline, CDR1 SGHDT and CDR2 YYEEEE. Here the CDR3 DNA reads TGTGCCAGCAGCCTCCCCCCGTACTACGAGCAGTACTTC. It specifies CASSLPPYYEQYF.

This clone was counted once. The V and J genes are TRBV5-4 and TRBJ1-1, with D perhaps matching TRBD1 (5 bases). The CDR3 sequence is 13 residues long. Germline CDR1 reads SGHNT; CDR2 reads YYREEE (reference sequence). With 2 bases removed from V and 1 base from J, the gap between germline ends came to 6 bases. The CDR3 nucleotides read TGTGCCAGCAGCTTACAGGAGAACACTGAAGCTTTCTTT. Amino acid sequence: CASSLQENTEAFF.

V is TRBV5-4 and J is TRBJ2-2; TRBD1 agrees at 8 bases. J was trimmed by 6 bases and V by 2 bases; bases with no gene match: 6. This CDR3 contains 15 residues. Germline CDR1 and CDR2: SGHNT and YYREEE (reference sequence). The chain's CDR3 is CASSLPGTGAGELFF. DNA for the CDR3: TGTGCCAGCAGCTTACCCGGGACAGGTGCCGGGGAGCTGTTTTTT. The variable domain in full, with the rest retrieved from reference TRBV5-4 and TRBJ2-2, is ETGVTQSPTHLIKTRGQQVTLRCSSQSGHNTVSWYQQALGQGPQFIFQYYREEENGRGNFPPRFSGLQFPNYSSELNVNALELDDSALYLCASSLPGTGAGELFFGEGSRLTVL.

Here the CDR3 reads CASSSPDGGRGTGELFF. As DNA, the CDR3 is TGTGCCAGCAGCTCTCCGGATGGGGGGCGCGGGACCGGGGAGCTGTTTTTT. The rearrangement joins TRBV11-2 to TRBJ2-2; D assignment may be TRBD1 or TRBD2 (6 bases each). CDR3 size: 17 residues. Trimming took 4 bases from V and 5 from J, leaving 20 bases between them. Germline V lookup: CDR1 SGHAT, CDR2 FQNNGV.

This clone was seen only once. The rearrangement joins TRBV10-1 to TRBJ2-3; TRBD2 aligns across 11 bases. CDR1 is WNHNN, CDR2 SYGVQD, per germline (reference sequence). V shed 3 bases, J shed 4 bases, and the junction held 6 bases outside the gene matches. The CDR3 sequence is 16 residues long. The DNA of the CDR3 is TGCGCCAGCAGTGACCAACTAGCGGGGGCCCCAGATACGCAGTATTTT. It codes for CASSDQLAGAPDTQYF.

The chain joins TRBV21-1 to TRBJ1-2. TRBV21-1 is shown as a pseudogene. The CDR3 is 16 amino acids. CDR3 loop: CASSKGGNPLGYGYTF. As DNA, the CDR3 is TGTGCCAGCAGCAAAGGCGGCAATCCTTTAGGCTATGGCTACACCTTC.

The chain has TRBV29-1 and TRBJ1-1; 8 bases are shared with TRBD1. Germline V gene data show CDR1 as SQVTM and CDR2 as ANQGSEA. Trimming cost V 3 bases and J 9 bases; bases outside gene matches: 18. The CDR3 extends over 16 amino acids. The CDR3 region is CSVEGLRTGMALKAFF. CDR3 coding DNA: TGCAGCGTTGAGGGCCTACGGACAGGGATGGCACTGAAAGCTTTCTTT.

Here the CDR3 reads CAISDLLWGGYTF. As DNA, the CDR3 is TGTGCCATCAGTGACTTGCTATGGGGTGGCTACACCTTC. V and J are TRBV10-3 and TRBJ1-2, with D hard to call. V dropped 3 bases and J dropped 7 bases, with 12 bases sitting between them. In germline, CDR1 is ENHRY, CDR2 SYGVKD. This CDR3 has 13 residues.

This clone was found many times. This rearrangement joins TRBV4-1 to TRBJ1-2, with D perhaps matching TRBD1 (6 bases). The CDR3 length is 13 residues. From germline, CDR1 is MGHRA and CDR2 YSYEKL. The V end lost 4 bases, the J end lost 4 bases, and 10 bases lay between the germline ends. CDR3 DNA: TGCGCCAGCAGCCTCCCGGACAGCTATGGCTACACCTTC. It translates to CASSLPDSYGYTF.

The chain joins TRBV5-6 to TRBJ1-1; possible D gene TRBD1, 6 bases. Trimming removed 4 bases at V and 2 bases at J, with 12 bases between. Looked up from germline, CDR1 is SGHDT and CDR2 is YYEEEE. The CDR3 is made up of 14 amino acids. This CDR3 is CASSQVGGNTEAFF. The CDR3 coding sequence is TGTGCCAGCAGCCAGGTTGGGGGCAACACTGAAGCTTTCTTT.

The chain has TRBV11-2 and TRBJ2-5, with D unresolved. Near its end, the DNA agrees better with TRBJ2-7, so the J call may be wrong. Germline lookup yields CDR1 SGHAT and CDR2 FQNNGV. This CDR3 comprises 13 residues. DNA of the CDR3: TGTGCCAGCAGCTTAGCCCAAGCCTACGAGCAGTACTTC. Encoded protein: CASSLAQAYEQYF.

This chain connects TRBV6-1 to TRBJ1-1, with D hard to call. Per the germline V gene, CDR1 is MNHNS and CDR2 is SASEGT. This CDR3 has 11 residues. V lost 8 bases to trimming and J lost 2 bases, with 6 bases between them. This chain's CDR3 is CASGPNTEAFF. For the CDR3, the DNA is TGTGCCAGCGGCCCTAACACTGAAGCTTTCTTT.

The CDR3 is CASSFGGGRSSTDTQYF. The CDR3 nucleotides are TGTGCCAGCAGCTTTGGGGGGGGCCGTTCTAGCACAGATACGCAGTATTTT. The chain employs TRBV7-7 and TRBJ2-3; D is perhaps TRBD2 (7 bases). V was cut by 3 bases and J by 0 bases, with 16 bases left in between. This CDR3 has 17 amino acids. Per germline, CDR1 SSHAT and CDR2 FNYEAQ (reference sequence). The entire variable domain, with the rest obtained from reference TRBV7-7 and TRBJ2-3, is as follows: GAGVSQSPRYKVTKRGQDVTLRCDPISSHATLYWYQQALGQGPEFLTYFNYEAQPDKSGLPSDRFSAERPEGSISTLTIQRTEQRDSAMYRCASSFGGGRSSTDTQYFGPGTRLTVL.

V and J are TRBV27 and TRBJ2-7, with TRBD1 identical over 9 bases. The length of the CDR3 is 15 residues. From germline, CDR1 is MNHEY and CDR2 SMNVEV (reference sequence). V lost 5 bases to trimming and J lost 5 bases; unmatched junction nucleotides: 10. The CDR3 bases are TGTGCCAGCAGTCACCTGGAGGGACAGGGAGACGAGCAGTACTTC. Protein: CASSHLEGQGDEQYF.

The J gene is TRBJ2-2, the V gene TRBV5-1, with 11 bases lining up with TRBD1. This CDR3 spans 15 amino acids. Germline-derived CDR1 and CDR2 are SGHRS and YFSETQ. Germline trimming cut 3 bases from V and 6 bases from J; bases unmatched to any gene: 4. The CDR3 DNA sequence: TGCGCCAGCAGCTCCGGGACAGGGGGATCCGGGGAGCTGTTTTTT. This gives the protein CASSSGTGGSGELFF.

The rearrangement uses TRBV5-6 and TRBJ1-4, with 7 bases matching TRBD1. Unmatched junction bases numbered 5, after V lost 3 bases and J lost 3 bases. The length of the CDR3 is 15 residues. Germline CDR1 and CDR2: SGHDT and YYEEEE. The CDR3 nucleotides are TGTGCCAGCAGCTCCTCGGGACAGCCTAATGAAAAACTGTTTTTT. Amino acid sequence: CASSSSGQPNEKLFF. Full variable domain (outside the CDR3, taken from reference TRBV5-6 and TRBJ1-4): DAGVTQSPTHLIKTRGQQVTLRCSPKSGHDTVSWYQQALGQGPQFIFQYYEEEERQRGNFPDRFSGHQFPNYSSELNVNALLLGDSALYLCASSSSGQPNEKLFFGSGTQLSVL.

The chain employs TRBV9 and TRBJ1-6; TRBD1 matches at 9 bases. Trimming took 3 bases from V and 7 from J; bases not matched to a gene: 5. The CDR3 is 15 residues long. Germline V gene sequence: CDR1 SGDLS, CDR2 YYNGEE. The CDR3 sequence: CASSEAGTGNSPLHF. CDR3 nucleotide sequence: TGTGCCAGCAGCGAGGCCGGGACAGGGAATTCACCCCTCCACTTT.

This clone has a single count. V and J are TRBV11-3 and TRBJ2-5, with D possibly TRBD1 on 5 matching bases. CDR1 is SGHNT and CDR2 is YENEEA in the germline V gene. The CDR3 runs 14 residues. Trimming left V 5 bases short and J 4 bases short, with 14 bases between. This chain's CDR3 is CASSHQGRAETQYF. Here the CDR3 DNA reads TGTGCCAGCAGCCACCAGGGTAGGGCAGAGACCCAGTACTTC.

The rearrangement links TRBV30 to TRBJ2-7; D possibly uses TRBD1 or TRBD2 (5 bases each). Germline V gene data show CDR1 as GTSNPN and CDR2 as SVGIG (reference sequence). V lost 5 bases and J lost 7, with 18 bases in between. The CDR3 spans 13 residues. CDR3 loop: CAWGWGRTEEQYF. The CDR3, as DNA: TGTGCCTGGGGGTGGGGACGGACTGAAGAGCAGTACTTC.

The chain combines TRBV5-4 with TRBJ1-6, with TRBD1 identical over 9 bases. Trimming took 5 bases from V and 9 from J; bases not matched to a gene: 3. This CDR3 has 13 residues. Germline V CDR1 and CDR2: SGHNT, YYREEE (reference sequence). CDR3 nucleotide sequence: TGTGCCAGCAGGGGACAGGGAAGTTCACCCCTCCACTTT. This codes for CASRGQGSSPLHF.

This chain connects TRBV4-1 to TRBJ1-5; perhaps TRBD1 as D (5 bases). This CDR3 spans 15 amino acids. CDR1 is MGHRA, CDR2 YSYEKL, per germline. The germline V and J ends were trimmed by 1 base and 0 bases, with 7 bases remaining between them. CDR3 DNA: TGCGCCAGCAGCCAAGGACAGTTTAGCAATCAGCCCCAGCATTTT. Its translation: CASSQGQFSNQPQHF.